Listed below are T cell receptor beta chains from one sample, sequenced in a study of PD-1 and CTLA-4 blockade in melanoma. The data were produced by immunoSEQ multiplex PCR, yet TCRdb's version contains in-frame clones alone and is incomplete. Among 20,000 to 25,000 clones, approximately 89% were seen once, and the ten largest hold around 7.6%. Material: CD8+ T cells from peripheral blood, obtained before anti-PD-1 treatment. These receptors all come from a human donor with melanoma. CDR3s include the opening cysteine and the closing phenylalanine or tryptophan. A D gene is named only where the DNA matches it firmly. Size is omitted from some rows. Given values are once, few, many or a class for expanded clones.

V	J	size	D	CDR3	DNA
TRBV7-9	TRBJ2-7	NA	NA	CASSRGLTYEQYF	TGTGCCAGCTCACGCGGCCTAACCTACGAGCAGTACTTC
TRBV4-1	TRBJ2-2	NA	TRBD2	CASSQGLAGNTGELFF	TGCGCCAGCAGCCAGGGACTAGCGGGGAACACCGGGGAGCTGTTTTTT
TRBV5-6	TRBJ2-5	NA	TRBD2	CASSLVREAQETQYF	TGTGCCAGCAGCTTGGTCCGGGAGGCCCAAGAGACCCAGTACTTC
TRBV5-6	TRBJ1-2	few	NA	CASSLRGGRGYTF	TGTGCCAGCAGCTTGAGGGGTGGGCGTGGCTACACCTTC
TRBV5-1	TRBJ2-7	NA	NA	CASSLGAPTSRYEQYF	TGCGCCAGCAGCTTGGGAGCTCCGACTAGTAGGTACGAGCAGTACTTC
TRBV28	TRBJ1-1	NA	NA	CASTDGAEAFF	TGTGCCAGCACCGACGGTGCTGAAGCTTTCTTT
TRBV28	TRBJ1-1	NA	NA	CASSSQGTEAFF	TGTGCCAGCTCCTCCCAAGGCACTGAAGCTTTCTTT
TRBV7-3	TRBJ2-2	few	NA	CASSLTGELFF	TGTGCCAGCAGCCTTACCGGGGAGCTGTTTTTT
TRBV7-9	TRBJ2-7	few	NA	CASSLTSYEQYF	TGTGCCAGCAGCTTGACATCTTACGAGCAGTACTTC
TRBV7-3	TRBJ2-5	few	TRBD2	CASSTPGASGEGETQYF	TGTGCCAGCAGCACCCCAGGGGCTAGCGGGGAGGGAGAGACCCAGTACTTC
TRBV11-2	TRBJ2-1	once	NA	CASSLDEGGPYNEQFF	TGTGCCAGCAGCTTAGATGAGGGGGGTCCCTACAATGAGCAGTTCTTC
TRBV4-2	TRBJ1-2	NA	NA	CASSPGHYGYTF	TGTGCCAGCAGCCCGGGCCACTATGGCTACACCTTC
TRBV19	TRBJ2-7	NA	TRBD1	CASSFRTGEIPYEQYF	TGTGCCAGTAGTTTCCGGACAGGGGAAATCCCCTACGAGCAGTACTTC
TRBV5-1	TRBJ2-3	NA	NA	CASSFKSDTQYF	TGCGCCAGCAGCTTTAAGTCAGATACGCAGTATTTT
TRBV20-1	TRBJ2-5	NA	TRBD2	CSASGLATVETQYF	TGCAGTGCTAGTGGACTAGCAACTGTGGAGACCCAGTACTTC
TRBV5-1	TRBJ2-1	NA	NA	CASSFSAGNEQFF	TGCGCCAGCAGCTTCAGTGCCGGCAATGAGCAGTTCTTC
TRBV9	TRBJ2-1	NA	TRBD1	CASSAQGNSYNEQFF	TGTGCCAGCAGCGCACAGGGGAACTCCTACAATGAGCAGTTCTTC
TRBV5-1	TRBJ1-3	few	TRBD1	CASRASGGKISGNTIYF	TGCGCCAGCAGAGCGTCAGGGGGTAAAATCTCTGGAAACACCATATATTTT
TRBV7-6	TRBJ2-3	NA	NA	CASSGYRGSGAQDTQYF	TGTGCCAGCAGCGGATACAGGGGGAGCGGGGCACAAGATACGCAGTATTTT
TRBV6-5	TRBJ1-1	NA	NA	CASSPSGPLGTEAFF	TGTGCCAGCAGTCCATCCGGCCCCTTGGGCACTGAAGCTTTCTTT
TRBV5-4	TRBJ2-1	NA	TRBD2	CASSSRTSEYEQFF	TGTGCCAGCAGCTCCCGGACTAGCGAGTATGAGCAGTTCTTC
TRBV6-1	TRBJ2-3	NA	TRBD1	CASSDGQVPGTDTQYF	TGTGCCAGCAGTGATGGACAGGTACCGGGCACAGATACGCAGTATTTT
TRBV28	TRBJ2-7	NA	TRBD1	CASSLHTGQISYEQYF	TGTGCCAGCAGTCTACACACGGGACAGATCTCCTACGAGCAGTACTTC
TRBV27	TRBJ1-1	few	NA	CASSFGGNTEAFF	TGTGCCAGCAGTTTCGGGGGAAACACTGAAGCTTTCTTT
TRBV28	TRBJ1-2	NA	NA	CASSLLGEVYGYTF	TGTGCCAGCAGTTTGTTAGGGGAGGTCTATGGCTACACCTTC
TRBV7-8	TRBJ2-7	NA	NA	CASSLGLDEQYF	TGTGCCAGCAGCTTAGGACTTGACGAGCAGTACTTC
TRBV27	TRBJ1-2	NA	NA	CASRVAGSNYGYTF	TGTGCCAGCAGGGTGGCGGGGTCCAACTATGGCTACACCTTC
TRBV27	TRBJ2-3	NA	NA	CASSLGDSTDTQYF	TGTGCCAGCAGTTTAGGGGACAGCACAGATACGCAGTATTTT
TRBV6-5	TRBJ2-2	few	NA	CASSPNTGELFF	TGTGCCAGCAGCCCGAACACCGGGGAGCTGTTTTTT
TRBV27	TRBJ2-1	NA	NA	CASSPIGDPYNEQFF	TGTGCCAGCAGCCCCATAGGGGACCCCTACAATGAGCAGTTCTTC
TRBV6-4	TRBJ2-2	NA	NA	CASSDSDTGELFF	TGTGCCAGCAGTGACTCAGACACCGGGGAGCTGTTTTTT
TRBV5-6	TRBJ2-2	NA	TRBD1	CASSGSGGGGTGELFF	TGTGCCAGCAGCGGATCAGGGGGCGGCGGCACCGGGGAGCTGTTTTTT
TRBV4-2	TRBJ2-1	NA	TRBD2	CASTNGRDNEQFF	TGTGCCAGCACGAACGGGAGGGACAATGAGCAGTTCTTC
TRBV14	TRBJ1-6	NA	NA	CASSQGYSPLHF	TGTGCCAGCAGCCAAGGGTATTCACCCCTCCACTTT
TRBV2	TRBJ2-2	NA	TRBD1	CASSGQGHTGELFF	TGTGCCAGCAGTGGACAGGGCCACACAGGGGAGCTGTTTTTT
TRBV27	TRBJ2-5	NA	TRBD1	CASSFAGGSQETQYF	TGTGCCAGCAGTTTTGCAGGGGGAAGTCAAGAGACCCAGTACTTC
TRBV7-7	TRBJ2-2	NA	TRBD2	CASRPGLAGTGELFF	TGTGCCAGCAGACCGGGACTAGCGGGCACCGGGGAGCTGTTTTTT